This TCR beta chain was obtained from a study of blood T cells in healthy people across ages. A second PCR of 7 to 11 cycles used a sample-barcoded 5' primer and a J-beta primer mix. TCRdb reanalysed the 5' RACE reads using MiXCR and keeps one entry per CDR3 protein. The table has around 1.5 million distinct CDR3 sequences, roughly 59% seen once; the top ten hold under 8.5%. This clonotype has just a few counts. The target antigen is unknown. Study observations and caveats: Naive and antigen-experienced cells could not be conclusively compared, given unsorted PBMCs.

The study isolated at least 6.5 million PBMCs from each sample. From germline, CDR1 is SGHVS and CDR2 FQNEAQ. This CDR3 is 15 amino acids long. The V end was cut by 1 base, the J end by 6 bases, with 14 bases between. The receptor was isolated from a man aged 18 to 30 in good health. The sample consisted of blood. The chain uses TRBV7-8 and TRBJ2-3; D is unclear. CDR3 sequence: CASSLVNVDGDTQYF. The CDR3 nucleotides are TGTGCCAGCAGCTTAGTAAACGTCGACGGGGATACGCAGTATTTT.